The 20 T cell receptor beta chains reported below all come from one sample, sequenced in a study of blood T cell repertoires in COVID-19. Profiled with immunoSEQ multiplex PCR; TCRdb holds only in-frame clones, not every one. This table holds some 240,000 clones, over 80% found once. Material for sequencing was peripheral blood. These receptors were collected from a woman aged 40 to 50 who had recovered from COVID-19.

This chain links TRBV11-2 with TRBJ2-7; 8 nucleotides agree with TRBD1. This CDR3 is built from 16 residues. Germline trimming cut 4 bases from V and 1 base from J; bases unmatched to any gene: 9. In germline, CDR1 is SGHAT, CDR2 FQNNGV. In DNA form, the CDR3 reads TGTGCCAGCAGCTATCGTAGGGACAGGCGTTCCTACGAGCAGTACTTC. The encoded protein is CASSYRRDRRSYEQYF.

This chain joins TRBV15 and TRBJ2-3, with 11 bases that match TRBD2. The junction had 4 bases not matched to a gene; V was cut back by 5 bases and J by 0 bases. CDR3 length: 16 amino acids. CDR1 and CDR2 from the germline V gene are LNHNV and YYDKDF (reference sequence). The CDR3 DNA reads as TGTGCCACCAGCTTCCGACTAGCGGGGAGCACAGATACGCAGTATTTT. It yields the protein CATSFRLAGSTDTQYF.

This clone was seen a single time. The chain links TRBV6-5 to TRBJ1-6; 8 bases match TRBD1. V shed 11 bases and J 4 bases; nucleotides not matched to a gene: 10. Germline loops: CDR1 MNHEY, CDR2 SVGAGI. The length of the CDR3 is 15 residues. CDR3 amino acids: CAAFGGQAYNSPLHF. The DNA for the CDR3 is TGTGCCGCATTCGGGGGACAGGCTTATAATTCACCCCTCCACTTT.

This clone was detected a few times. This chain links TRBV6-5 with TRBJ2-5, with D unclear. The CDR3 extends over 12 amino acids. Between the trimmed V and J ends, which lost 7 bases and 2 bases, there was a span of 8 bases. The germline V gene has CDR1 MNHEY and CDR2 SVGAGI. CDR3 region: CASKTAQETQYF. In DNA, the CDR3 is TGTGCCAGCAAAACAGCTCAAGAGACCCAGTACTTC.

The genes are TRBV28 and TRBJ2-7; D unclear. Germline V gene sequence: CDR1 MDHEN, CDR2 SYDVKM. CDR3 length: 10 amino acids. The germline V and J ends were trimmed by 7 bases and 6 bases, with 7 bases remaining between them. This CDR3 reads CASMRAEQYF. Here the CDR3 DNA reads TGTGCCAGCATGCGCGCCGAGCAGTACTTC. The whole variable domain, remainder taken from reference TRBV28 and TRBJ2-7, is DVKVTQSSRYLVKRTGEKVFLECVQDMDHENMFWYRQDPGLGLRLIYFSYDVKMKEKGDIPEGYSVSREKKERFSLILESASTNQTSMYLCASMRAEQYFGPGTRLTVT.

The J gene is TRBJ2-2, the V gene TRBV30; D ambiguous. Trimming pared 4 bases from V and 3 bases from J, leaving 9 bases between. Looked up from germline, CDR1 is GTSNPN and CDR2 is SVGIG (reference sequence). This CDR3 contains 13 residues. CDR3 in amino acids: CAWKLLHTGELFF. The CDR3 DNA reads as TGTGCCTGGAAGCTGCTTCACACCGGGGAGCTGTTTTTT.

The CDR3, as DNA: TGTGCCAGCAGTACCTACAGGGAGTCGAAAGCTTTCTTT. Its translation is CASSTYRESKAFF. The chain couples TRBV28 to TRBJ1-1; D is possibly TRBD1 (6 bases). Germline V gene sequence: CDR1 MDHEN, CDR2 SYDVKM. The CDR3 extends over 13 amino acids. The V and J ends lost 5 bases and 9 bases respectively, with 16 bases between them. Filled out from reference TRBV28 and TRBJ1-1, the complete variable domain reads DVKVTQSSRYLVKRTGEKVFLECVQDMDHENMFWYRQDPGLGLRLIYFSYDVKMKEKGDIPEGYSVSREKKERFSLILESASTNQTSMYLCASSTYRESKAFFGQGTRLTVV.

The sample holds a few counts of this clone. This chain joins TRBV4-1 and TRBJ1-5; possible D gene TRBD1, 6 bases. CDR3 length: 14 amino acids. Germline CDR1 is MGHRA and CDR2 is YSYEKL. V was cut by 4 bases and J by 3 bases, with 10 bases left in between. CDR3 DNA: TGCGCCAGCAGCCCTGGACAGATCAATCAGCCCCAGCATTTT. It encodes CASSPGQINQPQHF.

The chain has TRBV9 and TRBJ2-5; 10 nucleotides align to TRBD2. V trimming: 0 bases; J trimming: 1 base; junction bases outside the gene matches: 3. Germline V gives CDR1 SGDLS, CDR2 YYNGEE. The CDR3 consists of 16 residues. Here the CDR3 reads CASSVGGTSAQETQYF. CDR3 in DNA: TGTGCCAGCAGCGTAGGTGGGACTAGCGCCCAAGAGACCCAGTACTTC.

Details on this clone: Just one base apart from a much larger clone, this may be a read error. The CDR3 nucleotides read TGTGCCAGCAGTTTTTTCGCCGGGGAGCTGTTTTTT. Protein: CASSFFAGELFF. The rearrangement uses TRBV6-2 or TRBV6-3 and TRBJ2-2; D not certain. Germline CDR1 MNHEY, CDR2 SVGEGT. Trimming cost V 4 bases and J 6 bases, with 6 bases left between them. This CDR3 is 12 amino acids long.

The CDR3 region is CASSLLGEGGYTF. In DNA form, the CDR3 reads TGTGCCAGCAGCCTCCTCGGGGAGGGGGGCTACACCTTC. The chain joins TRBV3-1 (or the pseudogene TRBV3-2) to TRBJ1-2; tentative D call: TRBD1 (5 bases). In germline, CDR1 is LGHDT, CDR2 YNNKEL (reference sequence). The CDR3 contains 13 residues. Trimming removed 4 bases at V and 8 bases at J, with 14 bases between.

Only a few counts were recorded for this clone. The chain is built from TRBV5-4 and TRBJ1-5, with D uncertain. The CDR3 has 13 amino acids. Trimming took 4 bases from V and 10 from J, leaving 15 bases between them. CDR1 SGHNT and CDR2 YYREEE come from the germline V gene (reference sequence). Written as DNA, the CDR3 is TGTGCCAGCAGCCCGGATCCTGACAATCCCCAGCATTTT. Its translation is CASSPDPDNPQHF.

The rearrangement links TRBV28 to TRBJ1-1; tentative D call: TRBD1 (6 bases). Trimming cost V 6 bases and J 3 bases, with 17 bases left between them. The V gene's germline CDR1 is MDHEN and CDR2 SYDVKM. This CDR3 spans 15 amino acids. CDR3 protein: CASRTGSLGDTEAFF. The CDR3 DNA reads TGTGCCAGCAGGACAGGCTCCTTAGGAGACACTGAAGCTTTCTTT.

The rearrangement uses TRBV7-9 and TRBJ1-2; perhaps TRBD1 as D (5 bases). V lost 6 bases to trimming and J lost 4 bases, with 12 bases between them. Germline V gives CDR1 SEHNR, CDR2 FQNEAQ (reference sequence). This CDR3 spans 13 amino acids. DNA of the CDR3: TGTGCCAGCAGTACCCAGGGAACCTATGGCTACACCTTC. It is translated as CASSTQGTYGYTF.

On this clone itself: The same CDR3 can be traced to other DNA sequences in this sample. The V gene is TRBV28, the J gene TRBJ1-6; D not resolved. The CDR3 contains 12 residues. Germline loops: CDR1 MDHEN, CDR2 SYDVKM. The V end was cut by 2 bases, the J end by 10 bases, with 6 bases between. The CDR3 DNA sequence: TGTGCCAGCAGTTTAGGAGGGTCACCCCTCCACTTT. Amino acids: CASSLGGSPLHF.

This clone was observed a single time. The rearrangement links TRBV30 to TRBJ2-1; possible D gene TRBD1, 6 bases. V shed 6 bases and J shed 8 bases, with 17 bases lying between them. The CDR3 is 13 residues long. Germline values: CDR1 GTSNPN, CDR2 SVGIG (reference sequence). Here the CDR3 reads CACTGTIGYEQFF. The CDR3 region has the DNA TGTGCCTGTACCGGGACAATAGGGTATGAGCAGTTCTTC.

The sample holds one count of this clone. The chain has TRBV2 and TRBJ1-1; the match to TRBD1 covers 7 bases. The ends lost 2 bases at V and 0 bases at J; junction bases unmatched: 0. Looked up from germline, CDR1 is SNHLY and CDR2 is FYNNEI. This CDR3 is built from 14 residues. The CDR3 region is CASSETGVNTEAFF. DNA for the CDR3: TGTGCCAGCAGTGAAACAGGGGTGAACACTGAAGCTTTCTTT.

Concerning this clone: Other DNA sequences from this sample encode an identical CDR3 as well. For the CDR3, the DNA is TGTGCCAGCATCCATTTTGGGGGAGGCTATGGCTACACCTTC. Protein: CASIHFGGGYGYTF. The chain has TRBV5-8 and TRBJ1-2; weak D call: TRBD1 (5 bases). In germline, CDR1 is SGHTS, CDR2 YDEGEE. The length of the CDR3 is 14 residues. Trimming cost V 6 bases and J 4 bases, with 16 bases left between them.

The chain carries TRBV20-1 and TRBJ1-6; D not resolved. The V and J ends lost 2 bases and 8 bases respectively, with 4 bases between them. The CDR3 loop spans 11 amino acids. The V gene's germline CDR1 is DFQATT and CDR2 SNEGSKA (reference sequence). CDR3 residues: CSARPYSPLHF. The CDR3 DNA reads as TGCAGTGCTAGACCTTATTCACCCCTCCACTTT.

The V gene is TRBV7-9, the J gene TRBJ2-3; no clear D. Deletions cut 10 bases from V and 3 bases from J, with 14 bases between. Germline V gene lookup returns CDR1 SEHNR and CDR2 FQNEAQ (reference sequence). CDR3 length: 13 residues. The CDR3 sequence is CATRVAVTDTQYF. In nucleotides, the CDR3 is TGTGCCACCCGTGTGGCAGTAACAGATACGCAGTATTTT.